This entry features one T cell receptor beta chain sequence. The CDR3 has 14 residues. Between the trimmed V and J ends, which lost 4 bases and 0 bases, there was a span of 10 bases. Germline-derived CDR1 and CDR2 are LNHNV and YYDKDF (reference sequence). Assay used: immunoSEQ multiplex PCR; TCRdb lists only in-frame clones, some missing. The sample lists roughly 24,000 clones; approximately 90% were seen once. This specimen belongs to a study of T cell changes during pregnancy in multiple sclerosis. Sample: CD8+ T cells from peripheral blood mononuclear cells, taken in the first trimester of pregnancy. The sequence came from a female donor in good health, enrolled as a control in a pregnancy study. V usage is TRBV15 and J usage is TRBJ2-7; D is uncertain. Written as DNA, the CDR3 is TGTGCCACCAGCACACTCACAGCCTCCTACGAGCAGTACTTC. Protein product: CATSTLTASYEQYF.